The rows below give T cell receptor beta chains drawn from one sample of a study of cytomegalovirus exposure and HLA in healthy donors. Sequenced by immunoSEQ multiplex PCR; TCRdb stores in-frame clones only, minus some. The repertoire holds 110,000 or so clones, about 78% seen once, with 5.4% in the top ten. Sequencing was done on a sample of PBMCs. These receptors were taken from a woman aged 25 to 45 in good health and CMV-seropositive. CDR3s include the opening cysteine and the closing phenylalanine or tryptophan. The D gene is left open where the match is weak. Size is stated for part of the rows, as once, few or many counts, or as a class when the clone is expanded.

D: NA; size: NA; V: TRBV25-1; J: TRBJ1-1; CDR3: CASRSPGHWNTEAFF; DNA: TGTGCCAGCAGATCACCGGGACATTGGAACACTGAAGCTTTCTTT
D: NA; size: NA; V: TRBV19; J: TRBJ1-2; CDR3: CASSARTYGYTF; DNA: TGTGCCAGTAGCGCTAGAACCTATGGCTACACCTTC
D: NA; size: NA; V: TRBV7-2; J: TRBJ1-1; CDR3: CASSRGGEAFF; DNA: TGTGCCAGCAGCCGGGGGGGTGAAGCTTTCTTT
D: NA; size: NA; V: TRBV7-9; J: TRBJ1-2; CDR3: CASSGDSVYGYTF; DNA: TGTGCCAGCAGCGGGGACTCGGTATATGGCTACACCTTC
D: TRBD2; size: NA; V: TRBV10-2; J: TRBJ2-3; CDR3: CASSQTSGRDTQYF; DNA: TGCGCCAGCAGCCAGACTAGCGGGAGGGATACGCAGTATTTT
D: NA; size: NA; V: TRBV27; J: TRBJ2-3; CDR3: CAVLLSTDTQYF; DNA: TGTGCGGTTTTACTGAGCACAGATACGCAGTATTTT
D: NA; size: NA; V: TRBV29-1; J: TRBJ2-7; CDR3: CSVEKDGRGYEQYF; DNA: TGCAGCGTTGAAAAGGACGGCAGGGGTTACGAGCAGTACTTC
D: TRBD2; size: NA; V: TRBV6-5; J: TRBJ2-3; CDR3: CASSSLTSGGDTQYF; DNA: TGTGCCAGCAGTTCCCTTACATCGGGAGGAGATACGCAGTATTTT
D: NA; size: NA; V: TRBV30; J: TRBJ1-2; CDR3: CAWSMGGVYVGYTF; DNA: TGTGCCTGGAGTATGGGCGGGGTGTATGTGGGCTACACCTTC
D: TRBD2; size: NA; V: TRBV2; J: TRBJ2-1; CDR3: CASCLAGSNEQFF; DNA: TGTGCCAGCTGCCTAGCGGGAAGCAATGAGCAGTTCTTC
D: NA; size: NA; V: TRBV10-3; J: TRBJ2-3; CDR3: CAIGWRTDTQYF; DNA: TGTGCCATCGGGTGGCGGACAGATACGCAGTATTTT
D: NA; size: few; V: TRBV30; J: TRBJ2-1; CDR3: CAWAGGPTQEQFF; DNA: TGTGCCTGGGCGGGCGGCCCAACCCAAGAGCAGTTCTTC
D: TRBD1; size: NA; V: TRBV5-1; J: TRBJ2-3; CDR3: CASSSAPDRGAGDTQYF; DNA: TGCGCCAGCAGCTCGGCACCGGACAGGGGCGCGGGAGATACGCAGTATTTT
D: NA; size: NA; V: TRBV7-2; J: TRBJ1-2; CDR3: CASSSRQSNYGYTF; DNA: TGTGCCAGCAGCTCCAGACAGAGTAACTATGGCTACACCTTC
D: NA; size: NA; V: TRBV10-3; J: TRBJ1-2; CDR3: CAISEPEGQNYGYTF; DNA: TGTGCCATCAGTGAGCCCGAAGGACAGAACTATGGCTACACCTTC
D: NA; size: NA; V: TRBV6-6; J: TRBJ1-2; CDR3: CASSSGLDGYTF; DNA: TGTGCCAGCAGTTCTGGACTGGACGGCTACACCTTC
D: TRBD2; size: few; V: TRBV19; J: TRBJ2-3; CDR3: CASSIDRTRTTQYF; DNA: TGTGCCAGTAGTATAGATCGGACTAGGACTACGCAGTATTTT
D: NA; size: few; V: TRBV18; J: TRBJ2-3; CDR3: CASSPSLDTQYF; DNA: TGTGCCAGCTCACCCTCTCTTGATACGCAGTATTTT
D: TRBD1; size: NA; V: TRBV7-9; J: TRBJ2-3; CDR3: CSSSLAVLRQGVVGTQYF; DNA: TGTTCCAGCAGCTTAGCGGTCTTGAGACAGGGGGTGGTCGGTACGCAGTATTTT
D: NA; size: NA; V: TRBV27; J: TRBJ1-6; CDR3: CASSSPDSRNSPLHF; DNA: TGTGCCAGCAGTTCCCCGGACAGCAGGAATTCACCCCTCCACTTT
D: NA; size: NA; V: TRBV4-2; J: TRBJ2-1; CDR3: CASSQGGAGAYNEQFF; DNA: TGTGCCAGCAGCCAAGGGGGGGCGGGGGCCTACAATGAGCAGTTCTTC
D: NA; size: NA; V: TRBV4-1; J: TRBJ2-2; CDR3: CASSQVTRVTGELFF; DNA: TGCGCCAGCAGCCAAGTAACCAGGGTCACCGGGGAGCTGTTTTTT
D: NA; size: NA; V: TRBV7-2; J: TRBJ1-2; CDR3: CASSSPSDGYTF; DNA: TGTGCCAGCAGCTCCCCCTCAGATGGCTACACCTTC
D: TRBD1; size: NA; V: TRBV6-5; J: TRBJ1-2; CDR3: CASRSGGSVYGYTF; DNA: TGTGCCAGCAGATCAGGGGGCTCGGTCTATGGCTACACCTTC
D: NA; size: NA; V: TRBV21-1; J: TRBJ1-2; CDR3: CASSKAGLRGHAGYTF; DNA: TGTGCCAGCAGCAAGGCCGGTTTAAGGGGTCACGCGGGCTACACCTTC
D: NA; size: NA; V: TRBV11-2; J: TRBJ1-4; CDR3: CASSVRQTTNEKLFF; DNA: TGTGCCAGCAGCGTAAGACAGACAACTAATGAAAAACTGTTTTTT
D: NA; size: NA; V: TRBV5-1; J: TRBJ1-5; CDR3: CAPGEQPQHF; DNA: TGCGCCCCGGGGGAGCAGCCCCAGCATTTT
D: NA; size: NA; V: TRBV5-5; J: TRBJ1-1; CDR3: CASSFWGGFMNTEAFF; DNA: TGTGCCAGCAGCTTCTGGGGGGGGTTCATGAACACTGAAGCTTTCTTT
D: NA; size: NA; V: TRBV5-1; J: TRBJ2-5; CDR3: CASSSGAQETQYF; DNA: TGCGCCAGCAGCTCCGGAGCGCAAGAGACCCAGTACTTC
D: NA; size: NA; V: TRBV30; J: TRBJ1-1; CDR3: CAWSVFVAGTEAFF; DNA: TGTGCCTGGAGTGTATTCGTCGCGGGGACTGAAGCTTTCTTT
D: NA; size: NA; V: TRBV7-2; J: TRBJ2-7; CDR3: CASSLRQAWEQYF; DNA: TGTGCCAGCAGCTTAAGGCAAGCGTGGGAGCAGTACTTC
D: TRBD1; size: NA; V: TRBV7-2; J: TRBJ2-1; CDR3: CASSSGQGGNEQFF; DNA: TGTGCCAGCAGCTCTGGACAGGGTGGCAATGAGCAGTTCTTC
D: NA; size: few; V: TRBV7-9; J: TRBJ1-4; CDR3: CASSWGLNEKLFF; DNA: TGTGCCAGCAGCTGGGGCCTTAATGAAAAACTGTTTTTT
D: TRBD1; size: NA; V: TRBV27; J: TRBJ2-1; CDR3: CASSLGTGGFNEQFF; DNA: TGTGCCAGCAGTTTGGGGACAGGGGGCTTCAATGAGCAGTTCTTC
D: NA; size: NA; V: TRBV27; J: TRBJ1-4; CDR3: CASRMTGYNEKLFF; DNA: TGTGCCAGCAGAATGACAGGCTATAATGAAAAACTGTTTTTT
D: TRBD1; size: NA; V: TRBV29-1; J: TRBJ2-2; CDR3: CSVTGTGVTGELFF; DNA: TGCAGCGTAACCGGGACAGGGGTTACCGGGGAGCTGTTTTTT
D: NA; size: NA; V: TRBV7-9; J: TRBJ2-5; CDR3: CASSLGGLIQETQYF; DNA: TGTGCCAGCAGCTTAGGGGGACTGATCCAAGAGACCCAGTACTTC
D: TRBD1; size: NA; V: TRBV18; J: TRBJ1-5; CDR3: CASSPGQGNQPQHF; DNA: TGTGCCAGCTCACCAGGACAGGGCAATCAGCCCCAGCATTTT
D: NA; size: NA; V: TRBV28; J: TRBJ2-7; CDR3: CASSPGGVQSYEQYF; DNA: TGTGCCAGCAGCCCCGGAGGAGTACAGTCCTACGAGCAGTACTTC
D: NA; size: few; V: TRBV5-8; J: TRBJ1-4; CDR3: CASSYGVEKLFF; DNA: TGTGCCAGCAGCTACGGGGTTGAAAAACTGTTTTTT